This T cell receptor beta chain was documented in a study of beta chain features in type 1 diabetes. Reverse transcribing all isolated RNA meant expressed TCRB transcripts were sequenced. An average near 3.57 million reads came from naive, central memory and regulatory T cell samples. Repertoires were generated with immunoSEQ multiplex PCR, while TCRdb's copy carries only in-frame clones and drops some. The data contain hundreds of thousands of clones, roughly a tenth of them singletons. Study results and caveats: Shortening that was moderate but significant affected the TCRB CDR3s of Type 1 diabetes patients in all four CD4+ subsets. At VDJ recombination sites, type 1 diabetes patients had fewer insertions and more deleted nucleotides. Naive, central memory and regulatory TCRB repertoires appeared more similar among patients than healthy donors.

CDR3 length equals 17 residues. V lost 2 bases, J lost 2 bases, and 11 bases stayed unmatched. CDR1 and CDR2 (germline): SGHNT, YYREEE (reference sequence). Concerning this clone: Antigen: not known.

The chain employs TRBV5-4 and TRBJ1-2, with 8 nucleotides matching TRBD1. The TCR sequence derives from a man under 40 with type 1 diabetes. Sample: naive CD4+ T cells from blood. In DNA form, the CDR3 reads TGTGCCAGCAGCTTTGACAGGGGAGTGGCACACAACTATGGCTACACCTTC. Protein product: CASSFDRGVAHNYGYTF.